The subject of this entry is one T cell receptor beta chain. The clone's antigen remains unknown. No base quality values were provided; no much bigger clone lies one nucleotide off. Additional DNA sequences in this sample encode the identical CDR3. Libraries were made using the immunoSEQ multiplex PCR assay. For the multiplex PCR, a mixture combining 60 forward primers for TCR Vbeta segments and 13 reverse primers for TCR Jbeta segments was used. Amplification of the CDR3 region of rearranged TCR beta genes was performed with a multiplex PCR assay on genomic DNA. On the Illumina HiSeq System, the amplified TCR beta libraries were sequenced as 87-base-pair reads. The published analysis was carried out like this. A later analysis tallied around 82 million unique TCR beta chains across the 666 repertoires, and around 9.9 million of those chains were shared by two or more donors. A nearest-neighbor algorithm error-corrected the raw reads and collapsed the reads into unique sequences, merging closely related sequences to remove PCR and sequencing errors. To assign V, D and J gene segments, CDR3 sequences were aligned to IMGT reference sequences. For a sequence to be retained, a match of at least six nucleotides to both a V gene segment and a J gene segment was required. A rearrangement counted as productive if the CDR3 had no stop codons and remained in frame with V and J, and every other rearrangement counted as non-productive. CDR3 was defined by IMGT convention, running from the second conserved V-encoded cysteine to the conserved J-encoded phenylalanine. In an earlier analysis of more than 550 of the donors, sequences lacking an unambiguous match to a single V gene segment were excluded. In an earlier analysis of about 590 of the donors, a V segment was called functional when productive rearrangements were above 56.7%, and segregating when the standard deviation between donors exceeded 5%. A statistical classification framework was built to diagnose cytomegalovirus status from the catalog of TCR beta chain sequences. In a later analysis, V and J genes were assigned by comparing TCR nucleotide sequences against IMGT/GENE-DB human TR gene sequences. The TCRdist pipeline was used in a later analysis to assign CDR3 sequences and most-parsimonious VDJ recombination scenarios. In a later analysis, each TCR beta chain was defined by its CDR3 amino acid sequence together with its V-gene family, and reads without a unique V-gene family were excluded. In a later analysis, 450 to 600 highly shared, low-generation-probability nucleotide sequences were removed to address suspected cross-contamination and a sequencing artifact. A later analysis calculated a clonal expansion index for each public chain from normalized within-repertoire ranks of inferred template counts. In a later analysis, generation probabilities were computed with a VDJ recombination model fitted to out-of-frame rearrangements, and the resulting probabilities were checked against IGoR. In a later analysis, hypergeometric tests were used to score TCR-TCR, TCR-HLA and TCR-CMV co-occurrence, with a repertoire-size bias correction applied to TCR pairs. To estimate false discovery rates, a later analysis permuted the HLA or CMV assignments 20 times. In a later analysis, co-occurring TCRs were grouped using DBSCAN, with TCRdist sequence similarity added in when clustering inside HLA-allele-positive subsets. Co-occurrence clustering excluded repertoires with fewer than 30,000 or more than 120,000 public chains, plus five with anomalous nucleotide sharing. In its TCRdb copy, this immuneACCESS table keeps in-frame sequences only and misses some clones. Where compared with another copy, unresolved V genes explain less than half of these, and the others have no known cause. That table gives V, J and clone size, and the DNA gave D and trimming. The sample has 150,000 to 200,000 clones on record, around 79% of them singletons. About 4.6% of the sample belongs to the ten largest clones.

This entry is derived from a study of cytomegalovirus exposure and HLA in healthy donors (dated by TCRdb to 2017 to 2019). Describing the broader study: According to an earlier analysis of a few hundred of the donors, about 180 million T cells yielded 120 million or so unique TCR beta sequences and about 300 Gb of sequence data. To predict cytomegalovirus infection status, the study combined high-throughput TCR immunosequencing, statistical association of individual TCRs with disease status, and machine learning. A later genetic analysis took genome-wide SNP genotypes for about 65% of the 666 donors and used that subset as a discovery cohort. Across some 400 genotyped donors of the cohort, an average of about 240,000 unique TCR beta nucleotide sequences per donor were sequenced, and roughly 20% of those sequences were non-productive. Rather than using new phenotypic data, the later analysis identified candidate immune exposures from TCR beta sequences and from how often those sequences occurred across donors. Donor age, sex, ethnicity and CMV serostatus were compiled together with the repertoire data. Typing coverage differed by locus: A, B, C, DRB1 and DQB1 were typed in about 620-640 donors, DQA1 in 500 to 550, DPA1 in some 570, and DPB1 in roughly 470. A separate validation cohort of over 95 different subjects was used in addition to the roughly 700-subject first cohort. An early release covering approximately 600 HLA-typed donors comprised roughly 300 gigabases of sequencing data and around 86 million unique TCR sequences. Every discovery cohort repertoire had been produced on one sequencing platform. An earlier analysis of fewer than 700 of the donors applied high-throughput TCR beta sequencing to assess whether each TCR beta V gene segment acted as functional or pseudogenic. HLA typing covered class I and class II loci at four-digit resolution. Using immunosequencing, the study profiled T cell repertoires from approximately 700 subjects and related those repertoires to cytomegalovirus serostatus. The study aimed to test whether signatures of past pathogen exposure could be identified by cataloging public T cell receptors. The genetic ancestry cluster associated with self-reported Caucasian donors included 81% of the approximately 430 genotyped donors. A handful of DR-DQ haplotypes were treated as single units for association and clustering because of strong linkage in the cohort. To study patterns of TCR occurrence, a later analysis re-analyzed previously published TCR beta repertoires from under 750 donors and added high-resolution HLA genotyping.

Counted from cysteine to phenylalanine, this CDR3 has 14 amino acids. Only CDR3 DNA is held: 42 bases, read in frame from base 1. Reading the germline V gene gives CDR1 SGHRS and CDR2 YFSETQ. Deletion took 0 bases off V and 0 bases off J, with a span of 4 bases between the germline ends. The cohort consisted of 666 healthy bone marrow donors. At the time of sampling, all cohort members were nominally healthy, though unrecorded immune exposures were likely present. The donor was CMV seropositive and was included in the group of approximately 310 seropositive cohort members. A peripheral blood sample was provided by each donor, and peripheral blood mononuclear cells were used for TCR beta sequencing. Genomic DNA was extracted from the blood cell samples with the Qiagen DNeasy Blood Extraction Kit. Broader findings and caveats from the paper: According to a later analysis, most CMV-associated TCR beta chains appeared to be HLA-restricted, and the HLA associations seemed to be driven largely by CMV exposure. In both the original and validation cohorts, the classifier was reported to diagnose cytomegalovirus status with high specificity and sensitivity. Because counts were too low, more than 15 rarely observed V segments, including chromosome 9 orphons, were excluded from the earlier analysis of some 590 of the donors. The authors suggested that the approach could potentially be generalized to other disease states and immunological phenotypes. A further reported finding was that TCR beta sequences accurately predicted the HLA-A and HLA-B alleles for most subjects in the first cohort. The study gave a list of around 170 TCR beta chains associated with cytomegalovirus. Compared with equally common non-associated chains, HLA-associated TCR beta chains in a later analysis were more clonally expanded and had lower generation probabilities. A group of highly shared sequence variants was considered likely to be a technical artifact of the sequencing pipeline. In a later genetic analysis, fewer N-insertions in productive TCRs were reported among donors in an Asian-associated ancestry cluster than the approximately 670-donor mean. In vitro tests confirmed that a few of the cytomegalovirus-associated TCR beta chains recognize cytomegalovirus antigens. Correlated functional status among segregating V segments might be attributable to linkage disequilibrium, but an unknown experimental factor could not be ruled out. CMV serostatus was the only immune exposure information available for the cohort. An association between a missense DCLRE1C variant and V-gene and J-gene trimming of TCR beta chains was found in a later genetic analysis and replicated in an independent cohort. Several of the top co-occurrence clusters appeared to be linked to parvovirus B19, influenza, CMV and Epstein-Barr virus, according to a later analysis. When HLA alleles, especially DR and DQ, strongly co-occurred, TCR associations were difficult to assign to individual alleles. Roughly uniform sequencing depth across donors was assumed in presence/absence analyses, although this assumption may not hold. At a false discovery rate of 0.05, a later analysis linked about 16,000 TCR beta sequences to specific HLA alleles. In this cohort, only TCR beta chains were sequenced, and detectable features were limited by the absence of alpha or paired-chain data. Some IMGT-functional V segments, including TRBV6-2 and TRBV6-3, could not be distinguished by the 87-base-pair reads and were therefore excluded. Because some donors lacked HLA typing at each locus, the association tests relied only on the typed subset. In an earlier analysis of some 500 of the donors, most TCR beta V segments were observed in productive rearrangements about 87% or about 30% of the time, broadly matching IMGT annotations. While some public TCRs were present in many individuals, most TCR sequences turned up only very rarely across donors. In a later analysis, TCR association rates were found to vary across HLA loci, with the most associated TCRs seen for DRB1 alleles and the fewest for HLA-C alleles.

The sequence was collected from a woman in her 30s in good health and CMV-seropositive. The chain is made from TRBV5-1 and TRBJ1-3, with the D gene call left open. Material: PBMCs. The DNA sequence follows: TGCGCCAGCAGCTTGGGGAGCTCTGGAAACACCATATATTTT. Translated, this gives CASSLGSSGNTIYF. Supplemented by the reference TRBV5-1 and TRBJ1-3 proteins around the CDR3, the complete variable domain is KAGVTQTPRYLIKTRGQQVTLSCSPISGHRSVSWYQQTPGQGLQFLFEYFSETQRNKGNFPGRFSGRQFSNSRSEMNVSTLELGDSALYLCASSLGSSGNTIYFGEGSWLTVV.